Presented here are 17 T cell receptor beta chains from one specimen sequenced in a study of regulatory T cells in long-lasting Graves disease. As for time point: newly diagnosed GD, antithyroid drugs for less than 3 months. PBMCs provided the RNA from which the TCR library was made. With iRepertoire HTBI primers and Arm-PCR of CDR3 regions, TCR beta libraries were built. One entry per CDR3 protein results from TCRdb running MiXCR on the multiplex PCR reads. Of 540,000 or so distinct CDR3 sequences in the sample, approximately 13% are singletons; the top ten hold about 10%. The sample also formed part of further work on T cells in Graves' hyperthyroidism and ophthalmopathy.

Sequences were derived from peripheral blood mononuclear cells (PBMCs), sampled at new diagnosis, from a patient treated with antithyroid drugs. These receptors originate from a young man with Graves disease.

This clonotype was seen ten or more times. The rearrangement uses TRBV3-1 and TRBJ1-2; maybe TRBD1 (6 bases). V lost 4 bases, J lost 7 bases, and 19 bases lay in between. The CDR3 contains 15 residues. Germline V gene data show CDR1 as LGHDT and CDR2 as YNNKEL (reference sequence). The CDR3 nucleotides are TGTGCCAGCAGCCGTACGGCGAAGACAGGTCTTGGCTACACCTTC. Its translation: CASSRTAKTGLGYTF. The full variable domain, its missing parts supplied by reference TRBV3-1 and TRBJ1-2, is DTAVSQTPKYLVTQMGNDKSIKCEQNLGHDTMYWYKQDSKKFLKIMFSYNNKELIINETVPNRFSPKSPDKAHLNLHINSLELGDSAVYFCASSRTAKTGLGYTFGSGTRLTVV.

The rearrangement links TRBV29-1 to TRBJ2-7; 8 bases match TRBD1. The CDR3 contains 15 residues. Per germline, CDR1 SQVTM and CDR2 ANQGSEA. V dropped 4 bases and J dropped 7; count of bases not matched to a gene: 15. In DNA, the CDR3 is TGCAGCGTTGTTGGGTGGGCAGGGGGCCGATTTGAGCAGTACTTC. Protein: CSVVGWAGGRFEQYF.

This clonotype was observed many times. The rearrangement links TRBV2 to TRBJ1-4, with no clear D. The germline V gene encodes CDR1 SNHLY and CDR2 FYNNEI. This CDR3 spans 13 amino acids. The germline V and J ends were trimmed by 4 bases and 7 bases, with 10 bases remaining between them. The CDR3 bases are TGTGCCAGCAGTGGAGGGTGGGGTGAAAAACTGTTTTTT. Translating it yields CASSGGWGEKLFF. Full variable domain (outside the CDR3, taken from reference TRBV2 and TRBJ1-4): EPEVTQTPSHQVTQMGQEVILRCVPISNHLYFYWYRQILGQKVEFLVSFYNNEISEKSEIFDDQFSVERPDGSNFTLKIRSTKLEDSAMYFCASSGGWGEKLFFGSGTQLSVL.

At least ten counts were recorded for this clonotype. This sequence joins TRBV20-1 and TRBJ2-7; 8 positions match TRBD2. The CDR3 is 15 residues long. CDR1 and CDR2 (germline): DFQATT, SNEGSKA (reference sequence). V lost 0 bases to trimming and J lost 0 bases; unmatched junction nucleotides: 4. The CDR3 protein is CSAREASGFSYEQYF. CDR3 nucleotide sequence: TGCAGTGCTAGAGAGGCTAGCGGGTTCTCCTACGAGCAGTACTTC.

This clonotype was recorded at least ten times. The chain is built from TRBV20-1 and TRBJ1-4; 7 positions match TRBD1. Germline CDR1 is DFQATT and CDR2 is SNEGSKA (reference sequence). CDR3 size: 16 residues. The ends lost 3 bases at V and 5 bases at J; junction bases unmatched: 12. This CDR3 reads CSASRQGPLLNEKLFF. As DNA, the CDR3 is TGCAGTGCTAGTAGACAGGGACCACTATTAAATGAAAAACTGTTTTTT.

A few counts support this clonotype. The rearrangement uses TRBV2 and TRBJ2-5; the match to TRBD1 covers 7 bases. The CDR3 is made up of 16 amino acids. Germline assignment: CDR1 SNHLY and CDR2 FYNNEI. V shed 5 bases and J 3 bases; nucleotides not matched to a gene: 12. CDR3 coding DNA: TGTGCCAGCAGTTTGTTCATTCAGGGGACAGAAGAGACCCAGTACTTC. Protein sequence: CASSLFIQGTEETQYF.

This clonotype was found many times. The rearrangement uses TRBV5-1 and TRBJ1-2; D possibly corresponds to TRBD1 (5 bases). The germline V gene has CDR1 SGHRS and CDR2 YFSETQ. The ends were cut back, 7 bases at V and 6 bases at J, with 13 bases in the middle. The CDR3 is made up of 12 amino acids. CDR3 sequence reads: CASQGDRHGYTF. The CDR3 region has the DNA TGCGCCAGCCAAGGGGACCGCCATGGCTACACCTTC.

This clonotype was recorded many times. This sequence joins TRBV6-4 and TRBJ1-1; D is possibly TRBD1 (5 bases). Germline values: CDR1 MRHNA, CDR2 SNTAGT. This CDR3 spans 13 amino acids. V was cut by 4 bases and J by 1 base, with 7 bases left in between. CDR3 sequence (DNA): TGTGCCAGCAGTGTCAGGGAGAACACTGAAGCTTTCTTT. It yields the protein CASSVRENTEAFF.

This clonotype was observed many times. This chain uses TRBV7-2 with TRBJ2-1; TRBD2 agrees at 9 bases. V lost 5 bases to trimming and J lost 6 bases; unmatched junction nucleotides: 8. Germline V gene data show CDR1 as SGHTA and CDR2 as FQGNSA. This CDR3 has 15 residues. CDR3: CASSPQGLAGNEQFF. CDR3 coding DNA: TGTGCCAGCAGCCCCCAGGGACTAGCCGGCAATGAGCAGTTCTTC.

The sample holds a few counts of this clonotype. The chain employs TRBV12-3 or TRBV12-4 and TRBJ2-7, with D perhaps matching TRBD2 (5 bases). The germline V and J ends were trimmed by 3 bases and 5 bases, with 14 bases remaining between them. CDR3 length: 14 amino acids. CDR3 sequence reads: CASSLRGLWDEQYF. The CDR3 DNA reads as TGTGCCAGCAGTTTGCGAGGGTTATGGGACGAGCAGTACTTC.

The rearrangement uses TRBV29-1 and TRBJ2-7; the match to TRBD2 covers 12 bases. In germline, CDR1 is SQVTM, CDR2 ANQGSEA. Trimming at V came to 8 bases and at J to 7 bases, leaving 12 bases not matched to a gene. CDR3 size: 14 residues. CDR3 region: CSFKTSGRLREQYF. CDR3 nucleotides: TGCAGCTTCAAGACTAGCGGGAGACTGAGAGAGCAGTACTTC.

As regards this clonotype: This may come from a read error, since a much larger clone is one base off. This rearrangement joins TRBV10-3 to TRBJ2-7; D could derive from TRBD1 or TRBD2 (5 bases each). CDR1 is ENHRY and CDR2 is SYGVKD in the germline V gene. Trimming took off 10 bases at V and 5 bases at J, with 15 bases between the two ends. This CDR3 contains 12 residues. CDR3: CATKGTPNEQYF. Here the CDR3 DNA reads TGTGCCACCAAGGGGACCCCGAACGAGCAGTACTTC.

As regards this clonotype: A far larger clone is just one base off, so this is likely a read error. The J gene is TRBJ2-1, the V gene TRBV7-8; 8 bases align to TRBD1. This CDR3 comprises 14 residues. Germline trimming cut 5 bases from V and 13 bases from J; bases unmatched to any gene: 13. Germline CDR1 and CDR2: SGHVS and FQNEAQ. The CDR3: CASSTSGGQETQFF. The CDR3 DNA sequence: TGTGCCAGCAGCACGTCAGGGGGCCAAGAGACCCAGTTCTTC.

This clonotype was seen many times. The chain combines TRBV28 with TRBJ2-1; 11 nucleotides agree with TRBD2. J lost 4 bases, V lost 4 bases, and 12 bases had no gene match. This CDR3 region has 18 residues. The V gene's germline CDR1 is MDHEN and CDR2 SYDVKM. CDR3 amino acids: CASSSYTGTSGVYNEQFF. CDR3 nucleotide sequence: TGTGCCAGCAGTTCCTATACCGGGACTAGCGGAGTATACAATGAGCAGTTCTTC.

In its sample, this clonotype was seen a few times. V gene TRBV6-1 combines with J gene TRBJ2-1, with 8 bases matching TRBD2. Germline V gene lookup returns CDR1 MNHNS and CDR2 SASEGT. Trimming at V came to 3 bases and at J to 11 bases, leaving 6 bases not matched to a gene. The CDR3 has 13 amino acids. The CDR3 region is CASSDFGGGKQFF. Here the CDR3 DNA reads TGTGCCAGCAGTGACTTCGGCGGGGGGAAGCAGTTCTTC.

This clonotype was found many times. V is TRBV7-6 and J is TRBJ1-1; TRBD1 might be the D (6 bases). Trimming left V 4 bases short and J 0 bases short, with 12 bases between. This CDR3 has 15 residues. Germline V gene data show CDR1 as SGHVS and CDR2 as FNYEAQ. DNA for the CDR3: TGTGCCAGCAGCTCCGAGGGGGGCATGAACACTGAAGCTTTCTTT. This encodes CASSSEGGMNTEAFF. Looking up the rest from reference TRBV7-6 and TRBJ1-1 gives the full variable domain: GAGVSQSPRYKVTKRGQDVALRCDPISGHVSLYWYRQALGQGPEFLTYFNYEAQQDKSGLPNDRFSAERPEGSISTLTIQRTEQRDSAMYRCASSSEGGMNTEAFFGQGTRLTVV.

This clonotype was seen repeatedly, ten times or more. The V call is TRBV7-8, the J call TRBJ2-1; 10 nucleotides line up with TRBD2. Germline lookup yields CDR1 SGHVS and CDR2 FQNEAQ. The CDR3 length is 16 residues. With V trimmed by 5 bases and J by 7 bases, 11 bases remained unmatched. The CDR3 bases are TGTGCCAGCAGCCGCCTTCTAGCGGGAGTGGCTAATGAGCAGTTCTTC. This gives the protein CASSRLLAGVANEQFF. The full variable domain, its missing parts supplied by reference TRBV7-8 and TRBJ2-1, is GAGVSQSPRYKVAKRGQDVALRCDPISGHVSLFWYQQALGQGPEFLTYFQNEAQLDKSGLPSDRFFAERPEGSVSTLKIQRTQQEDSAVYLCASSRLLAGVANEQFFGPGTRLTVL.